The source of this T cell receptor (beta chain) is a study of radiation and T cells in renal cell carcinoma (dated by TCRdb to 2018 to 2020). In the study overall: In total, 50 to 60 samples, comprising 26 tumors and some 27 peripheral blood samples, were subjected to TCR beta sequencing. Across all 50 or so samples, under 5,000,000 unique CDR3 nucleotide sequences, encoding around 2.4 million unique CDR3 amino acid sequences, were identified.

Regarding this clone: Its antigen target is currently unknown. No quality values exist for individual bases; no much larger clone is one base distant.

The intended sense of this specimen's time point label: tumor resected at nephrectomy. This specimen's treatment or condition label, interpreted: 15 Gy SBRT to primary tumor, nephrectomy 4 weeks later. Samples came from a clinical trial, in which primary renal cell carcinomas received 15 Gy stereotactic body radiation therapy followed by nephrectomy 4 weeks later. Renal cell carcinoma with clear cell pathology was present in all patients. The tumors were dissociated mechanically, digested with collagenase/hyaluronidase at 37 degrees C, processed in gentleMACS C tubes, and kept in liquid nitrogen. Genomic DNA for TCR sequencing was prepared using the QIAamp DNA Blood Mini Kit (Qiagen). Samples were included in the analyses only if all quality control checks were passed. What the study reported, not specific to this receptor: Because pretreatment tumor biopsies were not available, the baseline intratumoral presence of clonotypes could not be determined. With a single-armed trial design, the study had no way to address how radiation dose or scheduling affects the TCR repertoire. Irradiated tumors contained more dominant CDR3 motifs, and these motifs occupied a larger share of the repertoire than in control tumors. Top tumor clonotypes rose in blood from baseline to 2 weeks post-radiation, then contracted by 4 weeks, suggesting transient expansion of tumor-resident clones. Only small tumor regions of around 0.94 g were available, so intratumoral heterogeneity was not captured. TCR clonality was higher in irradiated tumors than in controls, as the top 100 clonotypes made up an average of approximately 50% of the repertoire in irradiated tumors compared with around 43% in nephrectomy-only tumors.

The trim is 4 bases for V and 1 base for J, with a gap of 10 bases between the germline ends. CDR3 length: 15 amino acids, cysteine to phenylalanine. CDR3 DNA only is kept here, 45 bases in frame from base 1. As encoded in the germline V gene, CDR1 is SNHLY while CDR2 is FYNNEI. TCR beta libraries were generated from genomic DNA with the immunoSEQ kit, following the manufacturer's recommendations. To prepare the libraries, a first multiplex PCR with proprietary primers was run, followed by a second PCR that added unique barcodes, and a bead cleanup was done after each round. A kit-provided positive control reaction and a negative control reaction were included in every sample batch. The final libraries underwent checking on an Agilent 4200 TapeStation D1000 ScreenTape, volumetric pooling, and quantification by qPCR. Sequencing was performed on an Illumina NextSeq500 with a MidOutput 150-cycle cartridge, and 156 Read1 and 15 Index1 cycles were run with kit custom primers. The pooled library was loaded at 0.85 to 1 pM, with an approximately 20% PhiX control spiked in. On the authors' methods: The vendor-processed data were analyzed in R, and a clonotype was defined as all T cells that share the same CDR3 nucleotide sequence. In the clone abundance analyses, frequencies in each sample were normalized to that sample's 10,000 most abundant clones. Public T cell clones, which averaged fewer than five per sample, were excluded before analysis. Dominant motif analysis used ImmunoMap with the PAM10 matrix, gap penalty 30 and homology threshold 0.3; motifs with cumulative frequency at least 0.01 counted as dominant. A difference in abundance of at least 32-fold between compartments was used to define tumor-enriched and baseline blood-enriched clonotypes. The Baroni-Urbani and Buser coefficient was used to measure tumor-blood repertoire similarity, and groups were compared with two-tailed Wilcoxon tests in R. What TCRdb holds here is the immuneACCESS table cut down to in-frame rearrangements. Part of the clones is not present; checked against another copy, under half of the missing clones reflect an unresolved V gene, and the others are unexplained. V and J calls and clone size are those listed in that table; D and trimming were worked out from the DNA. In this sample the table shows some 15,000 clones, roughly 50% of which occur a single time. In total, the top ten clones hold roughly 37% of the sample.

The sequence joins TRBV2 to TRBJ2-2; the D call is tentative, TRBD1 or TRBD2, as each matches 5 bases. Specimen: tumor tissue, collected from a patient whose treatment included radiotherapy and nephrectomy. The source of this sequence is a woman in her sixties or seventies with renal cell carcinoma. The DNA is TGTGCCAGCAGTGCGGGACCTGGGAACACCGGGGAGCTGTTTTTT. It codes for CASSAGPGNTGELFF.